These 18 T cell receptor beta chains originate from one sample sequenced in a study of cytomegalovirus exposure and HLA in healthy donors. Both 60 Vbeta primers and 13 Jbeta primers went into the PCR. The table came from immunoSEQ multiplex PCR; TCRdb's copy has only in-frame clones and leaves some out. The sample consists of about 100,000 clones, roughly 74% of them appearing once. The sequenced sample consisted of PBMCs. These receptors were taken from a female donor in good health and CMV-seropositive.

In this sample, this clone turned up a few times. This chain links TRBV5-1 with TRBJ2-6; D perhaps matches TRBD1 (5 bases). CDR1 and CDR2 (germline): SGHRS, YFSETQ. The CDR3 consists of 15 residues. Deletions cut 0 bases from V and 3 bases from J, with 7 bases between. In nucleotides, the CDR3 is TGCGCCAGCAGCTTGGGGGGCGGTGGGGCCAACGTCCTGACTTTC. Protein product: CASSLGGGGANVLTF.

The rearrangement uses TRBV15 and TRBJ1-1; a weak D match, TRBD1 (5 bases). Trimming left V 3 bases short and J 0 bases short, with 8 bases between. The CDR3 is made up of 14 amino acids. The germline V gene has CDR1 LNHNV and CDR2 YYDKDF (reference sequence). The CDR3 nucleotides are TGTGCCACCAGCAGGGGGCTCCTGAACACTGAAGCTTTCTTT. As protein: CATSRGLLNTEAFF. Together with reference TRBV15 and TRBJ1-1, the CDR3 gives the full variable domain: DAMVIQNPRYQVTQFGKPVTLSCSQTLNHNVMYWYQQKSSQAPKLLFHYYDKDFNNEADTPDNFQSRRPNTSFCFLDIRSPGLGDTAMYLCATSRGLLNTEAFFGQGTRLTVV.

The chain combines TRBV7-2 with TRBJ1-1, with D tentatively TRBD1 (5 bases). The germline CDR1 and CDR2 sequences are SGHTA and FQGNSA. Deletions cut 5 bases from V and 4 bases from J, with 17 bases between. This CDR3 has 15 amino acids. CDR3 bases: TGTGCCAGCAGCACGATGACAGCTCAGGGCACTGAAGCTTTCTTT. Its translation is CASSTMTAQGTEAFF. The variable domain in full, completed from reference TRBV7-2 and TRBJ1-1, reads GAGVSQSPSNKVTEKGKDVELRCDPISGHTALYWYRQSLGQGLEFLIYFQGNSAPDKSGLPSDRFSAERTGGSVSTLTIQRTQQEDSAVYLCASSTMTAQGTEAFFGQGTRLTVV.

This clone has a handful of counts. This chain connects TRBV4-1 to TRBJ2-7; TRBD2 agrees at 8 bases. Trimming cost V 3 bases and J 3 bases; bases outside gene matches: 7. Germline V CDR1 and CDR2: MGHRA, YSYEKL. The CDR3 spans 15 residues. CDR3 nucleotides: TGCGCCAGCAGCCATAGAACTAGCGGAGACTACGAGCAGTACTTC. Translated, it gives CASSHRTSGDYEQYF.

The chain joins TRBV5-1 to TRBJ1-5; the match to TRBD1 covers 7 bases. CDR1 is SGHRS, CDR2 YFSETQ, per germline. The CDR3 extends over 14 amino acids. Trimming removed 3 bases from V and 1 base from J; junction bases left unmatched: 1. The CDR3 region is CASSSGQSNQPQHF. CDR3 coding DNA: TGCGCCAGCAGCTCGGGACAGAGCAATCAGCCCCAGCATTTT.

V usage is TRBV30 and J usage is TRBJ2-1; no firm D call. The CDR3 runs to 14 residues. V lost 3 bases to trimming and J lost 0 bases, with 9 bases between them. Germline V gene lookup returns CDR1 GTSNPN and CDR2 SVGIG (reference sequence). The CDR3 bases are TGTGCCTGGAGGAGAACGAGCTCCTACAATGAGCAGTTCTTC. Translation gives CAWRRTSSYNEQFF.

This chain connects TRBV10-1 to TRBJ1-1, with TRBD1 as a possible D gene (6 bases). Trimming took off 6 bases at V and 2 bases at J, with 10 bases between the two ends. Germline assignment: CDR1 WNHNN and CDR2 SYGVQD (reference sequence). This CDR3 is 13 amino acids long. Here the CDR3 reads CASRRTVNTEAFF. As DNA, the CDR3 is TGCGCCAGCAGAAGGACAGTCAACACTGAAGCTTTCTTT.

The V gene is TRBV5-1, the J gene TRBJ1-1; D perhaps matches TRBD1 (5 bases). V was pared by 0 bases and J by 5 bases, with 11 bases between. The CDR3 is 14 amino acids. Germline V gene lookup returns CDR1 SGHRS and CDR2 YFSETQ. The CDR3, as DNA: TGCGCCAGCAGCTTGGCCGGCAGGGAAACTGAAGCTTTCTTT. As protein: CASSLAGRETEAFF.

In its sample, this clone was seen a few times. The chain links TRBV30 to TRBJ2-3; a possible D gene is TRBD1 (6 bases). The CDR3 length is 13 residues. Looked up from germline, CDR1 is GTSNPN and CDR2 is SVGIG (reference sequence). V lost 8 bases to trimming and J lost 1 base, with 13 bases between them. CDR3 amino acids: CARNSGGTDTQYF. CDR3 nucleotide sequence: TGTGCCCGGAATTCAGGGGGCACAGATACGCAGTATTTT. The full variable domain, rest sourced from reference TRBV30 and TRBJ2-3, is SQTIHQWPATLVQPVGSPLSLECTVEGTSNPNLYWYRQAAGRGLQLLFYSVGIGQISSEVPQNLSASRPQDRQFILSSKKLLLSDSGFYLCARNSGGTDTQYFGPGTRLTVL.

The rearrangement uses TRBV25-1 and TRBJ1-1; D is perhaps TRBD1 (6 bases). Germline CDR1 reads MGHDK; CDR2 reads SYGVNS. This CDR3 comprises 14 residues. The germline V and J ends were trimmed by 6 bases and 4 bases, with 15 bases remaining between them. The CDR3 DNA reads TGTGCCAGCAGCCACAGGGCCTGGGGCACTGAAGCTTTCTTT. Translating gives CASSHRAWGTEAFF.

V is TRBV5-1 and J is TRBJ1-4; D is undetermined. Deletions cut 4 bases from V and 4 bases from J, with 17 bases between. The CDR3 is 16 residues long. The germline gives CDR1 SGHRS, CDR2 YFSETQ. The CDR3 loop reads CASSPLEIRSNEKLFF. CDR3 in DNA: TGCGCCAGCAGCCCGCTCGAGATACGAAGTAATGAAAAACTGTTTTTT.

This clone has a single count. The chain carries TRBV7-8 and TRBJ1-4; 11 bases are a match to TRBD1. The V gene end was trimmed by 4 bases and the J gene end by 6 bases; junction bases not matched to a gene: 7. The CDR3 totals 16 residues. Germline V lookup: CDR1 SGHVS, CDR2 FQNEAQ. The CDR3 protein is CASSSHPGQGDEKLFF. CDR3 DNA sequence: TGTGCCAGCAGCTCCCACCCGGGACAGGGGGATGAAAAACTGTTTTTT.

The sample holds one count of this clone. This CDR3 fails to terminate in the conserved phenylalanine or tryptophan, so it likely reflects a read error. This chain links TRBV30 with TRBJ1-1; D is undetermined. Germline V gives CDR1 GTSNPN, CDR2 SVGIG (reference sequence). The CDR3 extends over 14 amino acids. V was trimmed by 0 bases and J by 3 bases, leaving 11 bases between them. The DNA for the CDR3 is TGTGCCTGGAGTGTAAACCCCCGGGACACTGAAGCTTTCCTT. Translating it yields CAWSVNPRDTEAFL.

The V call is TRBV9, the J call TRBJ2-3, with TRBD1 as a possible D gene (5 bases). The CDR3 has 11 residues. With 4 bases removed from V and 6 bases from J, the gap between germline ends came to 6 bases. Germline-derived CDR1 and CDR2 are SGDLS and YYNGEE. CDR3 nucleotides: TGTGCCAGCAGCAAGGGGGATACGCAGTATTTT. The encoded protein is CASSKGDTQYF.

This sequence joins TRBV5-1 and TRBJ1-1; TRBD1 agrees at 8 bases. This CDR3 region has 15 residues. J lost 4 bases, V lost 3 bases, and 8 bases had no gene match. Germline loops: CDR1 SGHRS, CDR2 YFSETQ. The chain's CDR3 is CASSWNGQGGTEAFF. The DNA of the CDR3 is TGCGCCAGCAGCTGGAATGGACAGGGTGGCACTGAAGCTTTCTTT.

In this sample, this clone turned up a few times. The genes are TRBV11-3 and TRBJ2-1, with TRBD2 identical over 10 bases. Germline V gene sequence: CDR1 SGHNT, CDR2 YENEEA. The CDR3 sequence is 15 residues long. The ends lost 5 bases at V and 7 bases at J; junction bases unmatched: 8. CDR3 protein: CASSPSGRAENEQFF. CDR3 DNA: TGTGCCAGCAGCCCGAGCGGGAGGGCGGAAAATGAGCAGTTCTTC.

DNA of the CDR3: TGTGCCAGCAGAATAGCCGTCTCCTACAATGAGCAGTTCTTC. Protein: CASRIAVSYNEQFF. The chain recombines TRBV6-5 with TRBJ2-1; D remains ambiguous. This CDR3 contains 14 residues. V dropped 6 bases and J dropped 0 bases, with 9 bases sitting between them. Germline values: CDR1 MNHEY, CDR2 SVGAGI.

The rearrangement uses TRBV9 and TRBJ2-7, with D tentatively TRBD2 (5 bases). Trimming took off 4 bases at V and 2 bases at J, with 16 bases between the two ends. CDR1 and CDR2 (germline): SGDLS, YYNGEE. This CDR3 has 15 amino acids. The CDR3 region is CASSRWGVDPYEQYF. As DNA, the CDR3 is TGTGCCAGCAGCCGCTGGGGAGTAGACCCCTACGAGCAGTACTTC.